The table lists the clone carrying this T cell receptor beta chain with a few counts. This sample was taken from a study of early T cells in non-severe SARS-CoV-2 infection. MiXCR, applied by TCRdb to the 5' RACE reads, yields one record per CDR3 protein. This sample carries over 50,000 distinct CDR3 sequences, 7.5% to 10% of them seen once, and the ten largest clones take over 1%. V lost 3 bases and J 3 bases, leaving 6 bases between the germline ends. This CDR3 region has 13 residues. Germline loops: CDR1 GTSNPN, CDR2 SVGIG (reference sequence). The chain combines TRBV30 with TRBJ1-6, with D unclear. The clonotype comes from an adult who was a healthcare worker with PCR-confirmed SARS-CoV-2 infection or an uninfected control (not recorded which). The specimen was whole blood. The CDR3 region is CAWRLNYNSPLHF. In DNA, the CDR3 is TGTGCCTGGAGATTAAACTATAATTCACCCCTCCACTTT.